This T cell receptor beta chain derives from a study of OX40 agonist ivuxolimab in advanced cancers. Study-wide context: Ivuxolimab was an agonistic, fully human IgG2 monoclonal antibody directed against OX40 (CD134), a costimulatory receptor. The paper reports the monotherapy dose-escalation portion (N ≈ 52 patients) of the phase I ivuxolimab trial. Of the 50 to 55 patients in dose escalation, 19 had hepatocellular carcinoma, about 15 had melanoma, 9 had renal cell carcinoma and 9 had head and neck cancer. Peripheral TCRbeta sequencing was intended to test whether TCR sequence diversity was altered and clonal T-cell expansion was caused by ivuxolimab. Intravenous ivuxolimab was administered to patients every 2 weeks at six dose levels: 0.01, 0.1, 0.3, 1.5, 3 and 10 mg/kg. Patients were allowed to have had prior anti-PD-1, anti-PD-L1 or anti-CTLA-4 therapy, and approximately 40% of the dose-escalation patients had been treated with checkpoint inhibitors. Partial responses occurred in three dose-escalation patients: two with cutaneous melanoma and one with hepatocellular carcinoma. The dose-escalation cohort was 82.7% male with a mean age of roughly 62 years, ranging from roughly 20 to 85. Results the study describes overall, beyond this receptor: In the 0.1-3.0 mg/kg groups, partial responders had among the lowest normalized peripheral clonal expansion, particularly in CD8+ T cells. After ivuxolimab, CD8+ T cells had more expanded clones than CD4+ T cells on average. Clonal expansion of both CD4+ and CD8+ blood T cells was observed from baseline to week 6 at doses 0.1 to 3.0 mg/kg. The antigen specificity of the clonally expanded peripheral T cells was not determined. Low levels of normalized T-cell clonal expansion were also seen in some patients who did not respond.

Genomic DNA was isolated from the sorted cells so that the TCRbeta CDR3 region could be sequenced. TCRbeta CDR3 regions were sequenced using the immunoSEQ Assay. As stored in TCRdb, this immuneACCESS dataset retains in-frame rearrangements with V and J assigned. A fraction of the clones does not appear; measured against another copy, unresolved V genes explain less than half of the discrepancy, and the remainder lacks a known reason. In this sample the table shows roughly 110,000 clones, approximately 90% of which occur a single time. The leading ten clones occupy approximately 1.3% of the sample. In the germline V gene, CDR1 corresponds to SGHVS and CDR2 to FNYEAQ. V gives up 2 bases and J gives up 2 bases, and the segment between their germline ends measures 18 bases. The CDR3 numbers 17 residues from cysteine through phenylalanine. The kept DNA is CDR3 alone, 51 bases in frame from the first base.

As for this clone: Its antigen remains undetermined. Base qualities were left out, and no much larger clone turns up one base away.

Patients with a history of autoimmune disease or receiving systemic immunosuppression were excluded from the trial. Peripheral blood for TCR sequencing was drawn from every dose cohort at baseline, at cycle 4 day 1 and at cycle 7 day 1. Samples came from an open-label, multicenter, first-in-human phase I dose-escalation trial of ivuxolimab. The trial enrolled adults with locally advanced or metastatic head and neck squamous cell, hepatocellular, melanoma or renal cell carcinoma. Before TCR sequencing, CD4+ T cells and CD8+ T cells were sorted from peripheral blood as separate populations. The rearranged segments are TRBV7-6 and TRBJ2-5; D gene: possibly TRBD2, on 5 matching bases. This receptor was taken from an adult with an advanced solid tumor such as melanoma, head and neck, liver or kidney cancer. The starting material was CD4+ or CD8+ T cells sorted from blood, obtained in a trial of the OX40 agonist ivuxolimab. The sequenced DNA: TGTGCCAGCAGCTTACTACTGCCCGGGGTGGGGCAAGAGACCCAGTACTTC. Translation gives CASSLLLPGVGQETQYF. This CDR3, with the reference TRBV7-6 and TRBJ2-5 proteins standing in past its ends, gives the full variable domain GAGVSQSPRYKVTKRGQDVALRCDPISGHVSLYWYRQALGQGPEFLTYFNYEAQQDKSGLPNDRFSAERPEGSISTLTIQRTEQRDSAMYRCASSLLLPGVGQETQYFGPGTRLLVL.